Listed below are T cell receptor beta chains from one sample, sequenced in a study of T cell responses to AZD1222 COVID-19 vaccine. TCRdb's table, derived via immunoSEQ multiplex PCR, lists solely in-frame clones and lacks some. The table includes approximately 110,000 clones, about 91% detected once. Sequenced material: peripheral blood, taken on day 0 of AZD1222 vaccination. The origin of the receptors is an adult in good health. CDR3s include the opening cysteine and the closing phenylalanine or tryptophan. The order of the fields is V gene, D gene, J gene, clone size, CDR3 DNA, CDR3 protein. The D gene is left open where the match is weak. Only some rows state a clone size, as once, few, many or a class for expanded clones.

TRBV11-3	TRBD2	TRBJ2-3	.	TGTGCCAGCAGCCCGGGGCGCGGGAGGAGCACAGATACGCAGTATTTT	CASSPGRGRSTDTQYF
TRBV6-5	.	TRBJ1-2	.	TGTGCCAGCAGGCCAGGGGACACTTCTAACTATGGCTACACCTTC	CASRPGDTSNYGYTF
TRBV5-1	.	TRBJ1-2	.	TGCGCCAGCAGCTTGACCGGGGGCCCTAACTATGGCTACACCTTC	CASSLTGGPNYGYTF
TRBV19	.	TRBJ2-7	.	TGTGCCAGTAGTGTAGTAGCGCAATCCTACGAGCAGTACTTC	CASSVVAQSYEQYF
TRBV7-9	.	TRBJ1-5	.	TGTGCCAGCAGCCCGGACTCGGAGGGCAATCAGCCCCAGCATTTT	CASSPDSEGNQPQHF
TRBV6-2/TRBV6-3	.	TRBJ1-3	.	TGTGCCAGCAGTTACTCGAGCGGACGTGGAAACACCATATATTTT	CASSYSSGRGNTIYF
TRBV6-5	TRBD1	TRBJ2-7	.	TGTGCCAGCAGCCCCGGGACAGCGATCTACGAGCAGTACTTC	CASSPGTAIYEQYF
TRBV9	TRBD1	TRBJ2-2	.	TGTGCCAGCAGCGCACTCGGGACAGCGAACACCGGGGAGCTGTTTTTT	CASSALGTANTGELFF
TRBV12-5	.	TRBJ1-3	.	TGTGCTAGTGGTGTTAATGGGGCTGGAAACACCATATATTTT	CASGVNGAGNTIYF
TRBV4-2	.	TRBJ1-1	.	TGTGCCAGCAGCCAAGATCTTCGATCCGGCGGCACTGAAGCTTTCTTT	CASSQDLRSGGTEAFF
TRBV4-1	.	TRBJ1-6	.	TGCGCCAGCAGCCGCGGGGTTCTTGGAAAGGGGCCCCCCGATTATTCACCCCTCCACTTT	CASSRGVLGKGPPDYSPLHF
TRBV3-1/TRBV3-2	.	TRBJ1-1	.	TGTGCCAGCAGCATAAATGGGGGCAACACTGAAGCTTTCTTT	CASSINGGNTEAFF
TRBV7-2	.	TRBJ2-1	.	TGTGCCAGCAGCTTAAACTGGGGTAGAATCAATGAGCAGTTCTTC	CASSLNWGRINEQFF
TRBV19	TRBD1	TRBJ1-6	.	TGTGCCAGTCGGGACAGAGAAGTACCCCTCCACTTT	CASRDREVPLHF
TRBV4-1	TRBD2	TRBJ2-5	.	TGCGCCAGCAGCCAAGGTAAAACTAGCGGGAGTCAAGAGACCCAGTACTTC	CASSQGKTSGSQETQYF
TRBV5-4	.	TRBJ1-2	once	TGTGCCAGCAGCCCCGACAGGAACTATGGCTACACCTTC	CASSPDRNYGYTF
TRBV5-6	.	TRBJ1-5	.	TGTGCCAGCAGCGGGGGACGATATCAGCCCCAGCATTTT	CASSGGRYQPQHF
TRBV11-2	TRBD2	TRBJ2-1	.	TGTGCCAGCAGCGCGGGACTAGCGGGAGTTGATGAGCAGTTCTTC	CASSAGLAGVDEQFF
TRBV18	.	TRBJ2-7	.	TGTGCCAGCTCCACGGGACACCAAGGCGGGGAGCAGTACTTC	CASSTGHQGGEQYF
TRBV2	.	TRBJ1-5	.	TGTGCCAGCAGTCGTTTGGAGGTAATCAATCAGCCCCAGCATTTT	CASSRLEVINQPQHF
TRBV6-5	TRBD1	TRBJ1-1	.	TGTGCCAGCAGAAGGGACAGCATGAACACTGAAGCTTTCTTT	CASRRDSMNTEAFF
TRBV12-5	.	TRBJ2-7	.	TGTGCTAGTGGTTTGGGACAGGCATTCTTCTACGAGCAGTACTTC	CASGLGQAFFYEQYF
TRBV10-2	TRBD1	TRBJ1-5	few	TGCGCCAGCAGTGAAGACAGGGGGCAGCCCCAGCATTTT	CASSEDRGQPQHF
TRBV5-5	TRBD2	TRBJ2-1	.	TGTGCCAGCAGCATTGGGTTGGGACTAGCGGGAGTAGATGAGCAGTTCTTC	CASSIGLGLAGVDEQFF
TRBV7-2	TRBD1	TRBJ1-5	.	TGTGCCAGCAGCCCCAGGGGGGCAGGGTGGCAGCCCCAGCATTTT	CASSPRGAGWQPQHF
TRBV18	.	TRBJ1-1	.	TGTGCCAGCTCACTGAGTTACATTCCCAACCCGAACACTGAAGCTTTCTTT	CASSLSYIPNPNTEAFF
TRBV3-1/TRBV3-2	.	TRBJ1-2	.	TGTGCCAGCAGCCAAGAGGCGGGTAACTATGGCTACACCTTC	CASSQEAGNYGYTF
TRBV18	TRBD1	TRBJ2-1	.	TGTGCCAGCTCACCGCGGACAGGGGCAAACAATGAGCAGTTCTTC	CASSPRTGANNEQFF
TRBV7-2	.	TRBJ1-2	.	TGTGCGGACTGGGGGGAGACGACCGGTGGCTACACCTTC	CADWGETTGGYTF
TRBV30	.	TRBJ2-3	.	TGTGCCTGGACCGGGACGAATACGCAGTATTTT	CAWTGTNTQYF
TRBV27	.	TRBJ1-6	.	TGTGCCAGCAGCCCCAACAGACAGGATTCACCCCTCCACTTT	CASSPNRQDSPLHF
TRBV7-2	.	TRBJ1-3	.	TGTGCCAGCAGCTTAGGCCGAAGGCCTGGAAACACCATATATTTT	CASSLGRRPGNTIYF
TRBV30	.	TRBJ1-2	.	TGTGCCTGGAGTGTACAGGTGCCTAACTATGGCTACACCTTC	CAWSVQVPNYGYTF
TRBV9	.	TRBJ1-1	.	TGTGCCAGCAGCGTAGGTCCAATAGGGGATCCGAACACTGAAGCTTTCTTT	CASSVGPIGDPNTEAFF
TRBV10-1	TRBD2	TRBJ2-1	.	TGCGCCAGCAGTGAGACTAGCGGGAGACCGGATGAGCAGTTCTTC	CASSETSGRPDEQFF
TRBV2	TRBD1	TRBJ2-4	.	TGTGCCAGTAAACAGGGGGAGGAAAACATTCAGTACTTC	CASKQGEENIQYF
TRBV30	.	TRBJ1-5	.	TGTGCCTGGTGGGGGGCGGGAGGTGACAATCAGCCCCAGCATTTT	CAWWGAGGDNQPQHF
TRBV6-1	.	TRBJ2-7	.	TGTGCCAGCAGTGACCCCGTAGGCGGTCCGACCTCCTACGAGCAGTACTTC	CASSDPVGGPTSYEQYF
TRBV6-5	.	TRBJ1-1	once	TGTGCCAGCAGTTTTCATGATACCCTCACTGAAGCTTTCTTT	CASSFHDTLTEAFF
TRBV29-1	.	TRBJ1-1	.	TGCAGCACAGACAGCACTGAAGCTTTCTTT	CSTDSTEAFF
TRBV5-5	.	TRBJ1-1	once	TGTGCCAGCAGCTTGTACGACGGCACTGAAGCTTTCTTT	CASSLYDGTEAFF
TRBV3-1/TRBV3-2	.	TRBJ1-1	once	TGTGCCAGCAGCCAAGTAGGGGTGGGCACTGAAGCTTTCTTT	CASSQVGVGTEAFF
TRBV29-1	.	TRBJ1-6	.	TGCAGCGTACAAGGGGGGAACCATTCACCCCTCCACTTT	CSVQGGNHSPLHF
TRBV7-2	TRBD1	TRBJ1-2	.	TGTGCCAGCAGCTTCTCCGGGACAGGGAATGGCTACACCTTC	CASSFSGTGNGYTF
TRBV29-1	.	TRBJ2-7	.	TGCAGCGTGGCAAGCTACAACCTTGGGCAGTACTTC	CSVASYNLGQYF
TRBV4-3	.	TRBJ1-2	.	TGCGCCAGCAGCCAGGGACACGCAGTTAACTATGGCTACACCTTC	CASSQGHAVNYGYTF
TRBV5-1	TRBD2	TRBJ2-5	.	TGCGCCAGCAGGTCTTACGGGGGGGCTTTAGAGGAGACCCAGTACTTC	CASRSYGGALEETQYF
TRBV30	.	TRBJ1-5	.	TGTGCCTGGAGTGTACTGGGGGTCGGGAGCCAGCCCCAGCATTTT	CAWSVLGVGSQPQHF
TRBV6-5	.	TRBJ1-1	.	TGTGCCAGCAGTTACACGGCTAGGTCCGGGACTGAAGCTTTCTTT	CASSYTARSGTEAFF
TRBV3-1/TRBV3-2	TRBD1	TRBJ1-2	.	TGTGCCAGCAGCCAAGACCGGTTATCCAGGGGGCGTGCTGGTGGCTACACCTTC	CASSQDRLSRGRAGGYTF
TRBV5-1	TRBD2	TRBJ2-3	.	TGCGCCAGCAGCTTGGGCTCTGGGAGGGGAAATACGCAGTATTTT	CASSLGSGRGNTQYF
TRBV10-1	.	TRBJ2-6	.	TGCGCCAGCAGCACCTCTGGGGCCAACGTCCTGACTTTC	CASSTSGANVLTF
TRBV19	.	TRBJ2-1	.	TGTGCCAGTAGTATAGGGGGGACGGGCGGGAAGCAGTTCTTC	CASSIGGTGGKQFF
TRBV27	TRBD1	TRBJ2-1	.	TGTGCCAGCAGTCCCGACAGGGCACCCTCCTACAATGAGCAGTTCTTC	CASSPDRAPSYNEQFF
TRBV4-2	.	TRBJ2-3	once	TGTGCCAGCAGCCACTTAGTAGGGGGAAGTCGAGATACGCAGTATTTT	CASSHLVGGSRDTQYF
TRBV19	.	TRBJ1-1	.	TGTGCCAGTAGTAGACCGAACACTGAAGCTTTCTTT	CASSRPNTEAFF
TRBV11-3	.	TRBJ2-7	.	TGTGCCAGCAGCATCGGGAACTCCTACGAGCAGTACTTC	CASSIGNSYEQYF
TRBV5-1	.	TRBJ1-4	.	TGCGCCAGCAGCTTGGCACCCAGGGGAGGTGAAAAACTGTTTTTT	CASSLAPRGGEKLFF